The clone carrying this TCR beta chain was seen ten or more times. This specimen comes from a study of neurological immune-mediated disorders. MiXCR, run by TCRdb on the 5' RACE reads, gives a single entry per CDR3 protein. The sample carries 87,000 or so distinct CDR3 sequences, 3% to 4.5% recorded once. This receptor was obtained from a woman aged 45-65 years with multiple sclerosis. Source material: PBMCs.

In DNA form, the CDR3 reads TGCGCCAGCAGCTTGGAGGGCTTGGGGACTAGCGGGGGAAATGAGCAGTTCTTC. Amino acids: CASSLEGLGTSGGNEQFF. The rearrangement links TRBV5-1 to TRBJ2-1, with 14 positions matching TRBD2. Germline V CDR1 and CDR2: SGHRS, YFSETQ. This CDR3 is 18 amino acids long. V was pared by 0 bases and J by 7 bases, with 9 bases of the junction left unmatched.